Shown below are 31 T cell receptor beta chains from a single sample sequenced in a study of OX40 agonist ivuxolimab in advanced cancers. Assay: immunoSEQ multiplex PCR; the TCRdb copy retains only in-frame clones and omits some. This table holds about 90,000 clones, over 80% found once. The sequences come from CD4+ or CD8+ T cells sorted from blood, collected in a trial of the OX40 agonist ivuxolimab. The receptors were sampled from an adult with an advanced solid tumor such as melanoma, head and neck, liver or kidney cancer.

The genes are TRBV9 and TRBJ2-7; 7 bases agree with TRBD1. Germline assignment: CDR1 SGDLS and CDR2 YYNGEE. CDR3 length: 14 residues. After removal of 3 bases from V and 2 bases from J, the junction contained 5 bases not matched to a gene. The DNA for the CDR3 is TGTGCCAGCAGCGCACCGGGACAGCCCTACGAGCAGTACTTC. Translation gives CASSAPGQPYEQYF.

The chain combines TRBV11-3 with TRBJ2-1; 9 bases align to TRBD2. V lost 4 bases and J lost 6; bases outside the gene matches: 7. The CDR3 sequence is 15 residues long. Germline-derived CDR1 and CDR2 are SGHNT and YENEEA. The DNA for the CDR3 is TGTGCCAGCAGCTCCCGTGTAGCGGGAGTCAATGAGCAGTTCTTC. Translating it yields CASSSRVAGVNEQFF.

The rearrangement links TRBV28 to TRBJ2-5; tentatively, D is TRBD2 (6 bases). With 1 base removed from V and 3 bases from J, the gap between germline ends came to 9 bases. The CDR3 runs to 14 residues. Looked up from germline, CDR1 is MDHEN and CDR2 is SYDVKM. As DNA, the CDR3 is TGTGCCAGCAGTTTATTCCAGCGGGAAGAGACCCAGTACTTC. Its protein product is CASSLFQREETQYF.

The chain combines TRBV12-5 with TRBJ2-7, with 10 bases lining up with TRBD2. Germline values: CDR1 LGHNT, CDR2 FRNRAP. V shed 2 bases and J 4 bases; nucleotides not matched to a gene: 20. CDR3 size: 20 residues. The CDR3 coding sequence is TGTGCTAGTGGTTTGATCTCCGGACTAGCGGACTGGGGGGCTACTTACGAGCAGTACTTC. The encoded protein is CASGLISGLADWGATYEQYF. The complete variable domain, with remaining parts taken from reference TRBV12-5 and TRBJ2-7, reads DARVTQTPRHKVTEMGQEVTMRCQPILGHNTVFWYRQTMMQGLELLAYFRNRAPLDDSGMPKDRFSAEMPDATLATLKIQPSEPRDSAVYFCASGLISGLADWGATYEQYFGPGTRLTVT.

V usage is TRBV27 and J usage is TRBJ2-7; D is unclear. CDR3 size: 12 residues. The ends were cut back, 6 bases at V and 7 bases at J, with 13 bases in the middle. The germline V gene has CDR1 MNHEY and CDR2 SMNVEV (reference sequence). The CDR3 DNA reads TGTGCCAGCAGAGAGGACCCAGCGGAGCAGTACTTC. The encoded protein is CASREDPAEQYF.

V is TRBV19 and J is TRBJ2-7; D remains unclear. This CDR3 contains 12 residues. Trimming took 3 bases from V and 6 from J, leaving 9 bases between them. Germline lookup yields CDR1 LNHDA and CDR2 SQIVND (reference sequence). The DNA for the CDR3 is TGTGCCAGTAGTATGACGGGCGGCGAGCAGTACTTC. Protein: CASSMTGGEQYF. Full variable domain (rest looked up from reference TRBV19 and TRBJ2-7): DGGITQSPKYLFRKEGQNVTLSCEQNLNHDAMYWYRQDPGQGLRLIYYSQIVNDFQKGDIAEGYSVSREKKESFPLTVTSAQKNPTAFYLCASSMTGGEQYFGPGTRLTVT.

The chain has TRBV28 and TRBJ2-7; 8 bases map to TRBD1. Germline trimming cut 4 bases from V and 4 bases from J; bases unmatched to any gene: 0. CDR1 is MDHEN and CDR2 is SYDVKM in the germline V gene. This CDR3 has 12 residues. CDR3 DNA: TGTGCCAGCAGTTGGACAGGGTACGAGCAGTACTTC. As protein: CASSWTGYEQYF.

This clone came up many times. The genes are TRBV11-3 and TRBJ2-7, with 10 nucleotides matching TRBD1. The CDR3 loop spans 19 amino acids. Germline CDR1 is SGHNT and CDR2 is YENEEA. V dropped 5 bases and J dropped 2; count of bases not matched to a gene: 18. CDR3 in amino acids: CASSPSEDRGPLETYEQYF. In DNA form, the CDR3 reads TGTGCCAGCAGCCCTAGCGAAGACAGGGGGCCACTCGAAACCTACGAGCAGTACTTC.

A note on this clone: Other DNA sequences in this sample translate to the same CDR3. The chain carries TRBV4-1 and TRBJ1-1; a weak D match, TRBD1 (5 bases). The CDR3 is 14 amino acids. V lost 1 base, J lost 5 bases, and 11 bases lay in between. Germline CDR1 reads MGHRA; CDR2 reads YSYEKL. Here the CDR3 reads CASSQGGYRTEAFF. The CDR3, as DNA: TGCGCCAGCAGCCAAGGGGGGTACAGAACTGAAGCTTTCTTT.

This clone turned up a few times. The CDR3 region has the DNA TGTGCCAGCGGGTGGGAGGGTCTGGCTGGCTACACCTTC. It encodes CASGWEGLAGYTF. This rearrangement joins TRBV28 to TRBJ1-2; D unresolved. V lost 8 bases and J 7 bases, leaving 17 bases between the germline ends. This CDR3 spans 13 amino acids. CDR1 MDHEN and CDR2 SYDVKM come from the germline V gene.

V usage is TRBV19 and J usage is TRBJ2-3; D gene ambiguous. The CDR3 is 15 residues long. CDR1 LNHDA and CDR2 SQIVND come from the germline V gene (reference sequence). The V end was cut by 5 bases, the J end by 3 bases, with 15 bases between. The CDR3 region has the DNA TGTGCCAGTAGTCCGCCCGGACCCTATACAGATACGCAGTATTTT. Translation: CASSPPGPYTDTQYF. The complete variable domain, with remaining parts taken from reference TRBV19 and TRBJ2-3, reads DGGITQSPKYLFRKEGQNVTLSCEQNLNHDAMYWYRQDPGQGLRLIYYSQIVNDFQKGDIAEGYSVSREKKESFPLTVTSAQKNPTAFYLCASSPPGPYTDTQYFGPGTRLTVL.

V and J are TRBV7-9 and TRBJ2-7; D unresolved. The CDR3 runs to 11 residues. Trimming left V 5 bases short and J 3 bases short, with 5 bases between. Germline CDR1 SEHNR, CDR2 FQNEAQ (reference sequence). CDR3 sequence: CASSGSYEQYF. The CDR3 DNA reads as TGTGCCAGCAGCGGAAGCTACGAGCAGTACTTC.

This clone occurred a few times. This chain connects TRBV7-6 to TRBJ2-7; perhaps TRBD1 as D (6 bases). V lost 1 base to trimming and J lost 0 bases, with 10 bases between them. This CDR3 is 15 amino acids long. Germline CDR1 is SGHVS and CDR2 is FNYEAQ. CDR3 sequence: CASSLGQGSSYEQYF. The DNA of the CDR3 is TGTGCCAGCAGCTTAGGCCAGGGGAGCTCCTACGAGCAGTACTTC.

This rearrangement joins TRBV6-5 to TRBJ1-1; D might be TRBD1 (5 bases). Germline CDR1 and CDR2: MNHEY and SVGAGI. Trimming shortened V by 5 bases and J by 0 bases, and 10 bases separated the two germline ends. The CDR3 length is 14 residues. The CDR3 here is CASSKTALNTEAFF. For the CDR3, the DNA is TGTGCCAGCAGTAAGACAGCCTTGAACACTGAAGCTTTCTTT.

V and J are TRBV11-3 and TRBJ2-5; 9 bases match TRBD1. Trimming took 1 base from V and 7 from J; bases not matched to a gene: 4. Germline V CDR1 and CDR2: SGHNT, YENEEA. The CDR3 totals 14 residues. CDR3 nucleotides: TGTGCCAGCAGCTTAGGAAGGGACAGGGTGACCCAGTACTTC. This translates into CASSLGRDRVTQYF.

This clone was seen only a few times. The CDR3: CASSFAGFFGYTF. CDR3 DNA: TGTGCCAGCAGCTTTGCAGGGTTCTTTGGCTACACCTTC. The V and J genes are TRBV11-3 and TRBJ1-2, with D tentatively TRBD1 (5 bases). V lost 3 bases, J lost 7 bases, and 12 bases lay in between. This CDR3 is built from 13 residues. The germline V gene has CDR1 SGHNT and CDR2 YENEEA.

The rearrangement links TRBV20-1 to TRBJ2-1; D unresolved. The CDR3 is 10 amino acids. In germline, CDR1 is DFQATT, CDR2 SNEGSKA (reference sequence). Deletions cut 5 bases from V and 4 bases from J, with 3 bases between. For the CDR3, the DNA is TGCAGTGCTGGATACAATGAGCAGTTCTTC. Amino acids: CSAGYNEQFF.

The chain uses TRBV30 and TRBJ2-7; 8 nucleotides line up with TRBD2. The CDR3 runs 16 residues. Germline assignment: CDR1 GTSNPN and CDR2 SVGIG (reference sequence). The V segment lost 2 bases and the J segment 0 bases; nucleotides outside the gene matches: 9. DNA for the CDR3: TGTGCCTGGAGTTTAGGAAGCGGGAGCAGCTCCTACGAGCAGTACTTC. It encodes CAWSLGSGSSSYEQYF.

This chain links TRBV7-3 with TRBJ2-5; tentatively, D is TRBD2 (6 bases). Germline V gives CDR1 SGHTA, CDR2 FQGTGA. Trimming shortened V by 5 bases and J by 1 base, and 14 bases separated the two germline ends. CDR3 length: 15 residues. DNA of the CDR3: TGTGCCAGCAGCCGAGGGTTGGGGGGCCAAGAGACCCAGTACTTC. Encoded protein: CASSRGLGGQETQYF. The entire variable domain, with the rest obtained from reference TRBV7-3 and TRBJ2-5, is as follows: GAGVSQTPSNKVTEKGKYVELRCDPISGHTALYWYRQSLGQGPEFLIYFQGTGAADDSGLPNDRFFAVRPEGSVSTLKIQRTERGDSAVYLCASSRGLGGQETQYFGPGTRLLVL.

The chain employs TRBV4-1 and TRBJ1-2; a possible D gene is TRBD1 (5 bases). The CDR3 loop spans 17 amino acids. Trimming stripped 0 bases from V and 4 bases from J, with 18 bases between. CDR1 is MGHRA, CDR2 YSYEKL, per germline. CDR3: CASSQDLGQWEAYGYTF. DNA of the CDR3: TGCGCCAGCAGCCAAGATCTGGGGCAGTGGGAGGCCTATGGCTACACCTTC.

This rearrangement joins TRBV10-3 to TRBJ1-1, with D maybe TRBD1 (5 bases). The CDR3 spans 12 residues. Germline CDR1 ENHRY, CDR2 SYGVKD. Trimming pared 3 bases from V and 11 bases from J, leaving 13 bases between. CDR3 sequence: CAISDLRGEAFF. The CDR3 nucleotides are TGTGCCATCAGTGATCTGAGGGGTGAGGCTTTCTTT.

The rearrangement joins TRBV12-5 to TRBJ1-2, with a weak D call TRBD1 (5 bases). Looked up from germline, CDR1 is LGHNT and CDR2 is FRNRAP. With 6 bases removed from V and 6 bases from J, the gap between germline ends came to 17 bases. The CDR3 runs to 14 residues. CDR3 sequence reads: CASGPLQEDDGYTF. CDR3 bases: TGTGCTAGTGGGCCGCTACAGGAAGATGATGGCTACACCTTC.

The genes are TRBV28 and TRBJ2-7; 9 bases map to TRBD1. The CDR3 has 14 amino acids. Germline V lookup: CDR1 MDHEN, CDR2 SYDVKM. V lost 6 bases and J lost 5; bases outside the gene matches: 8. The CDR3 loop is CASSFWDRANEQYF. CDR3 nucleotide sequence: TGTGCCAGCAGCTTCTGGGACAGGGCCAACGAGCAGTACTTC.

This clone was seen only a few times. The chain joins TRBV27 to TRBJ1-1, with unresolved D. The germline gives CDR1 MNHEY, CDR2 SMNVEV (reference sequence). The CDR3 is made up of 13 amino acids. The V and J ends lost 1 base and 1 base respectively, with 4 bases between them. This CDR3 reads CASSLFRNTEAFF. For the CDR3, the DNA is TGTGCCAGCAGTTTATTCAGGAACACTGAAGCTTTCTTT.

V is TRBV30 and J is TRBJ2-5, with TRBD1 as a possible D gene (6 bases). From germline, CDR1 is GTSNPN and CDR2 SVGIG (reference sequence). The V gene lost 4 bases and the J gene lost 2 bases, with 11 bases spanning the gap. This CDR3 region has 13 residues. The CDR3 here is CAWTGQNQETQYF. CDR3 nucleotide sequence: TGTGCCTGGACCGGACAGAATCAAGAGACCCAGTACTTC. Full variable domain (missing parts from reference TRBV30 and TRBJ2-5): SQTIHQWPATLVQPVGSPLSLECTVEGTSNPNLYWYRQAAGRGLQLLFYSVGIGQISSEVPQNLSASRPQDRQFILSSKKLLLSDSGFYLCAWTGQNQETQYFGPGTRLLVL.

Here the CDR3 DNA reads TGTGCCAGCAGCTACAGGGGGCAAAGCAATCAGCCCCAGCATTTT. It encodes CASSYRGQSNQPQHF. J is TRBJ1-5 and V is TRBV4-2, with 9 nucleotides matching TRBD1. Germline assignment: CDR1 LGHNA and CDR2 YNFKEQ. The CDR3 totals 15 residues. J gave up 1 base and V 5 bases, and 3 bases lay outside the gene matches.

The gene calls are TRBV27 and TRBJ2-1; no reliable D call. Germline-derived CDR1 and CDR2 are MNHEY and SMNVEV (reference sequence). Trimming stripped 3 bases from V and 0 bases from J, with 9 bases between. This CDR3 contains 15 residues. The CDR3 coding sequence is TGTGCCAGCAGTTTCCCACCCTACTCCTACAATGAGCAGTTCTTC. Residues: CASSFPPYSYNEQFF.

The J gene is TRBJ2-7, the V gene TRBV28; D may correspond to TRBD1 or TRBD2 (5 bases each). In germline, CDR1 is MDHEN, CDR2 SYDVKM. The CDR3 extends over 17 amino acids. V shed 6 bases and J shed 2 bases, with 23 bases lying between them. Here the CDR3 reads CASSVRRDRWITYEQYF. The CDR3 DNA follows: TGTGCCAGCAGCGTCCGACGGGACCGGTGGATCACCTACGAGCAGTACTTC.

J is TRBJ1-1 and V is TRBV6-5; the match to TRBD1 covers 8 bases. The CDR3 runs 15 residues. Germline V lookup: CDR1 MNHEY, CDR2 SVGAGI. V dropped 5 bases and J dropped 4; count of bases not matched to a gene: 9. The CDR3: CASSRSDRAGTEAFF. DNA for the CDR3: TGTGCCAGCAGTCGATCGGACAGGGCGGGCACTGAAGCTTTCTTT.

The CDR3 loop is CASSSQRSLYEQYF. CDR3 coding DNA: TGTGCCAGCAGCTCCCAGCGGAGTCTCTACGAGCAGTACTTC. This sequence joins TRBV11-2 and TRBJ2-7; D is perhaps TRBD2 (5 bases). This CDR3 region has 14 residues. V lost 4 bases and J 3 bases, leaving 13 bases between the germline ends. CDR1 and CDR2 (germline): SGHAT, FQNNGV.

The CDR3: CASSLADSSGYTF. DNA for the CDR3: TGTGCCAGCAGCTTGGCCGACAGTTCTGGCTACACCTTC. The gene calls are TRBV5-5 and TRBJ1-2; the D gene is possibly TRBD1 (5 bases). Trimming cost V 0 bases and J 7 bases, with 10 bases left between them. Germline V gives CDR1 SGHKS, CDR2 YYEKEE (reference sequence). This CDR3 is 13 amino acids long.